This T cell receptor (beta chain) was sequenced during a study of blood T cell repertoires in COVID-19. V shed 4 bases and J shed 0 bases, with 14 bases lying between them. Looked up from germline, CDR1 is SGHVS and CDR2 is FQNEAQ. The CDR3 consists of 16 residues. The repertoire was sequenced with immunoSEQ multiplex PCR; TCRdb's copy has only in-frame clones and lacks some. The repertoire holds 80,000 to 100,000 clones, with about 84% as singletons. The chain carries TRBV7-8 and TRBJ2-3; no reliable D call. The material sequenced was peripheral blood. The receptor was isolated from a man aged 55 to 70 with acute or convalescent COVID-19. The CDR3 sequence is CASSSGAITSTDTQYF. For the CDR3, the DNA is TGTGCCAGCAGCTCCGGAGCGATTACGAGCACAGATACGCAGTATTTT.